What follows are 26 T cell receptor beta chains derived from one specimen sequenced in a study of cytomegalovirus exposure and HLA in healthy donors. Primers for the PCR totalled 60 Vbeta and 13 Jbeta. Here immunoSEQ multiplex PCR was the method, and the copy in TCRdb shows in-frame clones only, minus some. In all, the sample yields 100,000 to 150,000 clones. Sequencing input: PBMCs. The receptors here all came from a middle-aged man in good health and CMV-seronegative.

The chain has TRBV6-1 and TRBJ2-1; D gene unclear. V was pared by 8 bases and J by 4 bases, with 12 bases between. There are 13 residues in the CDR3. Germline V gene lookup returns CDR1 MNHNS and CDR2 SASEGT. The CDR3 nucleotides read TGTGCCAGCGACCGCGGCAGATACAATGAGCAGTTCTTC. Translation gives CASDRGRYNEQFF.

The chain has TRBV4-2 and TRBJ2-7; D ambiguous. Germline V gives CDR1 LGHNA, CDR2 YNFKEQ. V was pared by 0 bases and J by 1 base, with 4 bases between. CDR3 length equals 13 residues. The CDR3 here is CASSQDLSYEQYF. CDR3 DNA sequence: TGTGCCAGCAGCCAAGACCTTTCCTACGAGCAGTACTTC.

This sequence joins TRBV2 and TRBJ1-5, with a tentative D call TRBD1 (6 bases). The CDR3 length is 14 residues. V lost 6 bases to trimming and J lost 7 bases, with 16 bases between them. Per germline, CDR1 SNHLY and CDR2 FYNNEI. CDR3 in amino acids: CASSRDIGGQPQHF. The CDR3 coding sequence is TGTGCCAGCAGCCGGGACATTGGGGGACAGCCCCAGCATTTT.

The chain uses TRBV19 and TRBJ1-2; TRBD1 is a possible D gene (6 bases). Trimming stripped 2 bases from V and 7 bases from J, with 14 bases between. Per the germline V gene, CDR1 is LNHDA and CDR2 is SQIVND (reference sequence). The CDR3 consists of 14 residues. CDR3: CASSISPGAGGYTF. CDR3 in DNA: TGTGCCAGTAGTATATCGCCAGGGGCGGGTGGCTACACCTTC. Drawing the rest from reference TRBV19 and TRBJ1-2, the complete variable domain is DGGITQSPKYLFRKEGQNVTLSCEQNLNHDAMYWYRQDPGQGLRLIYYSQIVNDFQKGDIAEGYSVSREKKESFPLTVTSAQKNPTAFYLCASSISPGAGGYTFGSGTRLTVV.

The chain carries TRBV9 and TRBJ1-1, with TRBD1 matching 7 bases. V trimming: 5 bases; J trimming: 4 bases; junction bases outside the gene matches: 11. CDR1 and CDR2 from the germline V gene are SGDLS and YYNGEE. This CDR3 has 15 amino acids. The CDR3: CASSLLRQGPTEAFF. The CDR3 nucleotides read TGTGCCAGCAGTCTGCTAAGACAGGGACCCACTGAAGCTTTCTTT.

The rearrangement links TRBV10-1 to TRBJ2-2, with D perhaps TRBD2 (5 bases). Germline values: CDR1 WNHNN, CDR2 SYGVQD (reference sequence). The CDR3 contains 15 residues. V dropped 5 bases and J dropped 1 base, with 11 bases sitting between them. The chain's CDR3 is CASSLAAGNTGELFF. Written as DNA, the CDR3 is TGCGCCAGCAGTCTAGCTGCCGGGAACACCGGGGAGCTGTTTTTT.

The chain recombines TRBV11-2 with TRBJ1-1; D gene uncertain. The V end was cut by 5 bases, the J end by 2 bases, with 15 bases between. The germline gives CDR1 SGHAT, CDR2 FQNNGV. This CDR3 contains 15 residues. CDR3 DNA sequence: TGTGCCAGCAGCCTTTTTTTGGTGGCCAACACTGAAGCTTTCTTT. Protein: CASSLFLVANTEAFF.

The chain joins TRBV7-6 to TRBJ2-1, with D perhaps TRBD2 (6 bases). Trimming removed 1 base from V and 6 bases from J, with 19 bases in between. Germline V CDR1 and CDR2: SGHVS, FNYEAQ. The CDR3 length is 17 residues. CDR3 loop: CASSLGGRGTTRNEQFF. In nucleotides, the CDR3 is TGTGCCAGCAGCTTAGGGGGTCGCGGGACGACACGCAATGAGCAGTTCTTC.

The chain carries TRBV7-6 and TRBJ2-1, with 9 bases fitting TRBD2. This CDR3 comprises 15 residues. Trimming removed 1 base from V and 2 bases from J; junction bases left unmatched: 0. Germline V lookup: CDR1 SGHVS, CDR2 FNYEAQ. The CDR3 region has the DNA TGTGCCAGCAGCTTAGGCGGGAGGGCCTACAATGAGCAGTTCTTC. Translated, it gives CASSLGGRAYNEQFF. Together with reference TRBV7-6 and TRBJ2-1, the CDR3 gives the full variable domain: GAGVSQSPRYKVTKRGQDVALRCDPISGHVSLYWYRQALGQGPEFLTYFNYEAQQDKSGLPNDRFSAERPEGSISTLTIQRTEQRDSAMYRCASSLGGRAYNEQFFGPGTRLTVL.

The chain combines TRBV19 with TRBJ2-1, with a weak D call TRBD2 (5 bases). Germline CDR1 is LNHDA and CDR2 is SQIVND (reference sequence). V was pared by 1 base and J by 6 bases, with 10 bases between. CDR3 length: 14 residues. CDR3 sequence reads: CASSIGQRVNEQFF. Written as DNA, the CDR3 is TGTGCCAGTAGTATAGGCCAGAGGGTCAATGAGCAGTTCTTC.

The chain links TRBV13 to TRBJ2-3, with D tentatively TRBD1 (6 bases). Germline CDR1 reads PRHDT; CDR2 reads FYEKMQ (reference sequence). The CDR3 spans 16 residues. Trimming pared 1 base from V and 0 bases from J, leaving 11 bases between. Here the CDR3 DNA reads TGTGCCAGCAGCTTAGCGCAAGGACAGAGCACAGATACGCAGTATTTT. This translates into CASSLAQGQSTDTQYF.

V usage is TRBV28 and J usage is TRBJ2-7; TRBD2 matches 13 bases. J was trimmed by 6 bases and V by 6 bases; bases with no gene match: 5. CDR3 length equals 14 residues. Germline CDR1 reads MDHEN; CDR2 reads SYDVKM. This CDR3 reads CASRYRTSGSEQYF. The CDR3 nucleotides are TGTGCCAGCAGATACCGGACTAGCGGGAGCGAGCAGTACTTC.

This sequence joins TRBV11-3 and TRBJ2-1; TRBD2 matches at 8 bases. V was pared by 5 bases and J by 6 bases, with 21 bases of the junction left unmatched. The CDR3 has 19 amino acids. Germline CDR1 reads SGHNT; CDR2 reads YENEEA. CDR3 region: CASSPAPRFRRGGGNEQFF. DNA for the CDR3: TGTGCCAGCAGCCCGGCACCCCGTTTTCGTCGGGGGGGCGGCAATGAGCAGTTCTTC.

Turning to this clone: An end of the junction differs from the germline gene, which may be a read error. V and J are TRBV6-1 and TRBJ2-7; 9 positions match TRBD1. The CDR3 consists of 12 residues. Germline V CDR1 and CDR2: MNHNS, SASEGT. CDR3 protein: CASSARTGDVDF. The CDR3 DNA reads TGTGCCAGCAGTGCCCGGACAGGGGATGTGGACTTC.

The J gene is TRBJ1-5, the V gene TRBV5-1, with D tentatively TRBD1 (6 bases). CDR1 and CDR2 from the germline V gene are SGHRS and YFSETQ. The CDR3 is made up of 14 amino acids. Deletions cut 4 bases from V and 1 base from J, with 9 bases between. DNA for the CDR3: TGCGCCAGCAGCCTGACAGGAAGCAATCAGCCCCAGCATTTT. As protein: CASSLTGSNQPQHF.

V and J are TRBV6-5 and TRBJ2-2; 7 bases are a match to TRBD2. Looked up from germline, CDR1 is MNHEY and CDR2 is SVGAGI. V dropped 0 bases and J dropped 7; count of bases not matched to a gene: 5. This CDR3 has 15 amino acids. CDR3 sequence (DNA): TGTGCCAGCAGTTACTCCTGGGAGGGATTCGGGGAGCTGTTTTTT. It yields the protein CASSYSWEGFGELFF.

The genes are TRBV11-3 and TRBJ2-1, with D possibly TRBD1 on 6 matching bases. The CDR3 covers 13 residues. From germline, CDR1 is SGHNT and CDR2 YENEEA. The V end lost 1 base, the J end lost 6 bases, and 7 bases lay between the germline ends. CDR3: CASSLGQVNEQFF. CDR3 in DNA: TGTGCCAGCAGCTTAGGACAGGTCAATGAGCAGTTCTTC. The variable domain in full, completed from reference TRBV11-3 and TRBJ2-1, reads EAGVVQSPRYKIIEKKQPVAFWCNPISGHNTLYWYLQNLGQGPELLIRYENEEAVDDSQLPKDRFSAERLKGVDSTLKIQPAELGDSAVYLCASSLGQVNEQFFGPGTRLTVL.

The chain joins TRBV6-1 to TRBJ2-5; 9 nucleotides line up with TRBD1. In germline, CDR1 is MNHNS, CDR2 SASEGT. This CDR3 is 13 amino acids long. V lost 7 bases, J lost 13 bases, and 13 bases stayed unmatched. CDR3 sequence (DNA): TGTGCCAGCACTTCCGGGACAGGGCCACTTCCGTACTTC. Encoded protein: CASTSGTGPLPYF.

The chain couples TRBV13 to TRBJ2-4; tentatively, D is TRBD2 (6 bases). Germline V gene lookup returns CDR1 PRHDT and CDR2 FYEKMQ (reference sequence). The ends were cut back, 5 bases at V and 5 bases at J, with 22 bases in the middle. This CDR3 is built from 17 residues. CDR3 residues: CASSPRGRRAAENIQYF. The CDR3, as DNA: TGTGCCAGCAGCCCCCGGGGAAGGAGGGCGGCAGAAAACATTCAGTACTTC.

V usage is TRBV11-3 and J usage is TRBJ2-3; 7 nucleotides agree with TRBD1. The germline gives CDR1 SGHNT, CDR2 YENEEA. CDR3 length equals 14 residues. V gave up 7 bases and J gave up 2 bases; unmatched junction bases: 6. CDR3 in amino acids: CASNPDRATDTQYF. The CDR3 DNA follows: TGTGCCAGCAACCCAGACAGGGCCACAGATACGCAGTATTTT.

This rearrangement joins TRBV4-2 to TRBJ2-5, with a weak D call TRBD1 (6 bases). The J call may be mistaken, given a closer DNA end match to TRBJ2-7. The CDR3 has 15 residues. From germline, CDR1 is LGHNA and CDR2 YNFKEQ. The CDR3 sequence is CASSPRSQGSYEQYF. The DNA for the CDR3 is TGTGCCAGCAGCCCAAGATCACAGGGTTCCTACGAGCAGTACTTC.

The chain's CDR3 is CASRDRGNEQFF. CDR3 bases: TGTGCCAGCAGAGACAGGGGCAATGAGCAGTTCTTC. J is TRBJ2-1 and V is TRBV2, with TRBD1 matching 8 bases. The V gene's germline CDR1 is SNHLY and CDR2 FYNNEI. The CDR3 runs to 12 residues. With 6 bases clipped from V and 6 bases from J, the junction kept 1 base outside the gene matches.

The rearrangement uses TRBV7-9 and TRBJ1-5; unclear D gene. Germline V gene data show CDR1 as SEHNR and CDR2 as FQNEAQ (reference sequence). The V end lost 5 bases, the J end lost 0 bases, and 8 bases lay between the germline ends. This CDR3 is 14 amino acids long. CDR3 DNA sequence: TGTGCCAGCAGCCGGGTCAGTAGCAATCAGCCCCAGCATTTT. Protein: CASSRVSSNQPQHF. The full variable domain, rest sourced from reference TRBV7-9 and TRBJ1-5, is DTGVSQNPRHKITKRGQNVTFRCDPISEHNRLYWYRQTLGQGPEFLTYFQNEAQLEKSRLLSDRFSAERPKGSFSTLEIQRTEQGDSAMYLCASSRVSSNQPQHFGDGTRLSIL.

V gene TRBV18 combines with J gene TRBJ2-5; possible D gene TRBD1, 5 bases. The CDR3 runs 12 residues. Trimming took off 2 bases at V and 5 bases at J, with 6 bases between the two ends. Germline CDR1 reads KGHSH; CDR2 reads LQKENI. The CDR3 sequence: CASSPAGETQYF. The CDR3 nucleotides are TGTGCCAGCTCACCAGCAGGGGAGACCCAGTACTTC.

The gene calls are TRBV14 and TRBJ2-3, with D maybe TRBD2 (6 bases). CDR1 is SGHDN and CDR2 is FVKESK in the germline V gene. V was cut by 6 bases and J by 2 bases, with 15 bases left in between. The length of the CDR3 is 15 residues. The CDR3 region is CASSQNSGITDTQYF. Written as DNA, the CDR3 is TGTGCCAGCAGTCAAAATAGCGGTATCACAGATACGCAGTATTTT.

The gene calls are TRBV4-1 and TRBJ2-5; TRBD2 matches 8 bases. In germline, CDR1 is MGHRA, CDR2 YSYEKL. V lost 0 bases and J lost 2; bases outside the gene matches: 8. This CDR3 contains 17 residues. The CDR3 DNA reads TGCGCCAGCAGCCAAGATCGTGCGGGAGGTCAACAAGAGACCCAGTACTTC. Encoded protein: CASSQDRAGGQQETQYF.